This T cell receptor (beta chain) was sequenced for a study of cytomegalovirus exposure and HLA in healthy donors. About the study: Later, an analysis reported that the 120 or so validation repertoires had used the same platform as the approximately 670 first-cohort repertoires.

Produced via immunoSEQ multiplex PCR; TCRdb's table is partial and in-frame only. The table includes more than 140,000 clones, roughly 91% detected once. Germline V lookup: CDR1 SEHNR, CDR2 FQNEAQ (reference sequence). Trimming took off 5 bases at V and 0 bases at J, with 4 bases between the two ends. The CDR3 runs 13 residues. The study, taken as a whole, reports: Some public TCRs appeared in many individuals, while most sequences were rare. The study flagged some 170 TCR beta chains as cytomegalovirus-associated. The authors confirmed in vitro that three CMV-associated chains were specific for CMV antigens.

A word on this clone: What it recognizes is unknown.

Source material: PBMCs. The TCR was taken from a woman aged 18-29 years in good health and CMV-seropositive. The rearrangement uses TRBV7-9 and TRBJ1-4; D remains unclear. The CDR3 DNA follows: TGTGCCAGCAGCCAGGCAACTAATGAAAAACTGTTTTTT. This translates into CASSQATNEKLFF.